The sequence of this TCR beta chain was determined in a study of Graves' ophthalmopathy and Graves' hyperthyroidism (dated by TCRdb to between 2018 and 2020). Notes on the research overall: Peripheral blood samples were taken at the time of initial diagnosis, before any treatment was given. The study used signatures of the TCR beta repertoire to tell Graves' ophthalmopathy apart from Graves' hyperthyroidism and to predict which patients would progress to ophthalmopathy. In total, 135 blood samples were TCR-sequenced: around 42 ophthalmopathy, some 72 hyperthyroidism and some 17 hyperthyroidism-to-ophthalmopathy patients. A discovery set of 100 patients (43 ophthalmopathy, some 58 stable hyperthyroidism) was enrolled to explore V-J signatures distinguishing ophthalmopathy from hyperthyroidism. The independent validation cohort included approximately 19 hyperthyroidism patients plus 17 patients who later progressed from hyperthyroidism to ophthalmopathy. T-cell repertoires of thyroid tissue and blood were compared in over five hyperthyroidism patients. Once sampling was done, hyperthyroidism patients were given methimazole at a starting dose of 30 mg daily, while ophthalmopathy patients were given high-dose intravenous methylprednisolone.

Ophthalmopathy patients were characterized by moderately to severely active disease, a Clinical Activity Score of at least 3, a NOSPECS grade of at least 4, and a disease duration under 3 months. Anyone with other autoimmune diseases, uncontrolled infections, pregnancy or lactation was excluded from the study. Diagnosis relied on clinical symptoms, serum thyroxine, TRAb, thyroid ultrasound and orbital computed tomography. Ficoll-Paque density gradient centrifugation was used to isolate PBMCs from around 10 ml of fresh peripheral blood. Trizol reagent was used to extract the total RNA, and its quality was then checked on an Agilent 2100 Bioanalyzer. The germline V gene specifies SGDLS as CDR1 and YYNGEE as CDR2. Trimming costs V 0 bases and J 2 bases, and their ends lie 8 bases apart. From the cysteine up to the phenylalanine, the CDR3 has a length of 14 residues. Kept here is only the CDR3 DNA, which spans 42 bases and is read in frame from base 1.

In its sample, this clonotype was seen many times. The specificity of this receptor is unknown. Qualities for individual bases were not recorded, and no much larger clone is one base off. Overall study outcomes, separate from this receptor: Ophthalmopathy was separated from stable hyperthyroidism by the 13-signature model with about 90% sensitivity and roughly 82% specificity in cross-validation and with 80%/75% in the test set. No statistical method was used to predetermine the sample size, and group allocation was not hidden from the investigators. Most expanded thyroid clonotypes with frequency above 0.001 were also detected in blood, suggesting blood repertoires may reflect the thyroid immune response. In validation, the model predicted ophthalmopathy progression with 55% to 71% sensitivity and around 72% specificity; some 13 predicted patients were CT-confirmed with GO in a median of 6.5 months.

For repertoire sequencing, TCR beta CDR3 regions were amplified from RNA transcripts. The first round was an RT-PCR using HTBI primers with the Qiagen OneStep RT-PCR kit, and this first round was followed by a second-round multiplex PCR, then size selection and purification. Libraries were sequenced on an Illumina HiSeq2000 using paired-end 100 bp reads. Regarding the original processing steps: SOAPnuke was used for read processing, and reads with adapters, uncalled bases, a mean Phred below 15, or no exact constant-primer or identifier match were discarded. COPE v1.2.5 was used to merge the high-quality paired reads. Clonotypes were defined as unique nucleotide sequences and were aligned to IMGT TRB V, D and J references using MiTCR v1.1. Only V-J combinations with frequency above 0.0001 were analysed, covering more than 99% of repertoires. For each V-J combination, a TCR clonal expansion and chaos score was defined as the ratio of F50 clonal expansion to chaos observed in the TCRdist matrix. Welch's t-statistics and random forest were used to reduce the features to 10 to 15 V-J combinations, which were then used as input to a naive Bayes classifier. Thyroid-blood repertoire similarity was quantified with the Morisita-Horn index. TCRdb itself trimmed the public reads at Q25 with fastp, ran MiXCR and retained productive beta chains. Rows merge per CDR3 protein into single entries with the most common DNA and genes. These V and J calls are TCRdb output, not the study's own analysis. The sample data list hundreds of thousands of distinct CDR3 sequences, and roughly 39% of these were observed just once. The ten largest account for over 2.5% of the sample.

Specimen: peripheral blood. The receptor was isolated from an adult man with Graves' ophthalmopathy. Here the chain combines TRBV9 and TRBJ2-5, with the D segment identity uncertain. This receptor has the CDR3 CASSVGLNQETQYF. The DNA sequence is as follows: TGTGCCAGCAGCGTAGGACTCAATCAAGAGACCCAGTACTTC.